Listed below are T cell receptor beta chains from one sample, sequenced in a study of cytomegalovirus exposure and HLA in healthy donors. The protocol was immunoSEQ multiplex PCR, while the TCRdb copy is restricted to in-frame clones and leaves out a portion. The sample lists around 120,000 clones; about 79% were seen once. The sequenced sample consisted of PBMCs. Receptor source: a man between 45 and 60 years old in good health and CMV-seropositive. Each CDR3 is given with its conserved first and last residue. The D gene is left open where the match is weak. Clone size is not always given. Where it is, it says once, few, many or a class for expanded clones.

CASSLAGTGELFF	TGCGCCAGCAGCTTGGCAGGTACCGGGGAGCTGTTTTTT	NA	TRBV5-1	TRBJ2-2	NA
CAWSVDSGYTF	TGTGCCTGGAGTGTGGACTCTGGCTACACCTTC	NA	TRBV30	TRBJ1-2	once
CASSLRQGALGEQYF	TGTGCCAGCAGCTTACGACAGGGGGCATTGGGAGAGCAGTACTTC	TRBD1	TRBV11-2	TRBJ2-7	NA
CASSLIGAGETQYF	TGTGCCAGCAGCTTAATTGGGGCTGGGGAGACCCAGTACTTC	NA	TRBV7-2	TRBJ2-5	NA
CASSLDRTWTGDEKLFF	TGTGCCAGCAGCTTAGACCGAACCTGGACAGGGGATGAAAAACTGTTTTTT	TRBD1	TRBV11-2	TRBJ1-4	NA
CASSFQWTSESSYEQYF	TGTGCCAGCAGTTTCCAGTGGACTAGCGAGAGCTCCTACGAGCAGTACTTC	TRBD2	TRBV27	TRBJ2-7	NA
CASSAWGGGGGYTF	TGTGCCAGCAGTGCCTGGGGGGGAGGAGGCGGCTACACCTTC	NA	TRBV6-1	TRBJ1-2	NA
CASSQDPGFRYGYTF	TGCGCCAGCAGCCAAGATCCAGGATTTAGGTATGGCTACACCTTC	NA	TRBV4-1	TRBJ1-2	NA
CASSGDISYNEQFF	TGCGCCAGCAGTGGGGACATTTCCTACAATGAGCAGTTCTTC	NA	TRBV10-1	TRBJ2-1	few
CAISERQGGEQYF	TGTGCCATCAGTGAGCGTCAGGGAGGCGAGCAGTACTTC	NA	TRBV10-3	TRBJ2-7	NA
CASSPGPDRGRGYTF	TGTGCCAGCAGCCCCGGCCCGGACAGGGGGCGAGGCTACACCTTC	TRBD1	TRBV7-3	TRBJ1-2	once
CASSYSGGQGQPQHF	TGTGCCAGCAGTTACTCCGGGGGGCAAGGTCAGCCCCAGCATTTT	NA	TRBV6-5	TRBJ1-5	once
CASTSSGTENEQFF	TGCGCCAGCACCTCTAGCGGGACGGAAAATGAGCAGTTCTTC	TRBD2	TRBV10-2	TRBJ2-1	few
CASSLQGNTEAFF	TGTGCCAGCAGCTTACAGGGGAACACTGAAGCTTTCTTT	NA	TRBV7-9	TRBJ1-1	NA
CASSISGTSGGGQETQYF	TGTGCCAGTAGTATCTCCGGGACTAGCGGGGGAGGCCAAGAGACCCAGTACTTC	TRBD2	TRBV19	TRBJ2-5	NA
CASSPSGINNEQFF	TGTGCCAGCAGCCCTTCCGGGATTAACAATGAGCAGTTCTTC	NA	TRBV7-3	TRBJ2-1	NA
CASLLTGNYGYTF	TGTGCCAGCCTACTCACAGGAAACTATGGCTACACCTTC	NA	TRBV6-1	TRBJ1-2	NA
CASSPLREYNEQFF	TGTGCCAGCAGCCCCCTCCGGGAGTACAATGAGCAGTTCTTC	NA	TRBV9	TRBJ2-1	NA
CASSYRQGATYNEQFF	TGTGCCAGCAGCTATCGACAGGGGGCGACCTACAATGAGCAGTTCTTC	TRBD1	TRBV5-6	TRBJ2-1	NA
CASSSTRDSYEQYF	TGTGCCAGCAGCTCGACCCGGGACTCCTACGAGCAGTACTTC	NA	TRBV5-6	TRBJ2-7	NA
CASSLIGLGGNEQFF	TGTGCCAGCAGCTTAATCGGACTGGGTGGTAATGAGCAGTTCTTC	NA	TRBV7-3	TRBJ2-1	NA
CASSFQGRGNTEAFF	TGCGCCAGCAGCTTCCAGGGGCGCGGTAACACTGAAGCTTTCTTT	NA	TRBV5-1	TRBJ1-1	few
CASSLESLMGQGARLAFF	TGTGCCAGCAGCTTAGAGTCGCTTATGGGACAGGGGGCGCGTTTAGCTTTCTTT	TRBD1	TRBV7-9	TRBJ1-1	NA
CAISDKGDTDTQYF	TGTGCCATCAGCGACAAAGGGGACACAGATACGCAGTATTTT	NA	TRBV10-3	TRBJ2-3	once
CASSLGTRHNEQFF	TGCGCCAGCAGCCTAGGGACTAGGCACAATGAGCAGTTCTTC	TRBD2	TRBV5-1	TRBJ2-1	NA
CASSEPGHLISHEQYF	TGTGCCAGCAGTGAACCGGGACACCTTATCTCCCACGAGCAGTACTTC	NA	TRBV6-1	TRBJ2-7	NA
CAISEVAGPPDTQYF	TGTGCCATCAGTGAGGTAGCGGGGCCTCCAGATACGCAGTATTTT	TRBD2	TRBV10-3	TRBJ2-3	NA
CAWSERFLGTQYF	TGTGCCTGGAGTGAGCGCTTCCTCGGGACCCAGTACTTC	NA	TRBV30	TRBJ2-5	NA
CASSLHAGGPPYNEQFF	TGTGCCAGCAGCTTACATGCGGGGGGGCCCCCCTACAATGAGCAGTTCTTC	TRBD2	TRBV7-3	TRBJ2-1	NA
CASNIAGGADTQYF	TGTGCCAGTAATATAGCGGGAGGCGCAGATACGCAGTATTTT	TRBD2	TRBV19	TRBJ2-3	few
CASRLSGTLYGYTF	TGCGCCAGCAGGCTTTCCGGGACTCTTTATGGCTACACCTTC	NA	TRBV5-1	TRBJ1-2	NA
CAWDLAPSTDTQYF	TGTGCCTGGGACCTAGCGCCCAGCACAGATACGCAGTATTTT	NA	TRBV30	TRBJ2-3	NA
CASSLQAHTEAFF	TGTGCCAGCAGTCTACAGGCTCACACTGAAGCTTTCTTT	NA	TRBV21-1	TRBJ1-1	few
CASSERGPYEQYF	TGTGCCAGCAGCGAGCGGGGTCCCTACGAGCAGTACTTC	TRBD2	TRBV2	TRBJ2-7	NA
CASGLAYGDEKLFF	TGTGCTAGTGGTTTGGCTTACGGGGATGAAAAACTGTTTTTT	NA	TRBV12-5	TRBJ1-4	NA
CATSRTSGSQETQYF	TGTGCCACCAGCAGAACTAGCGGCAGCCAAGAGACCCAGTACTTC	TRBD2	TRBV15	TRBJ2-5	few
CASSDWKGGPRDTQYF	TGTGCCAGCAGTGATTGGAAGGGGGGGCCGAGAGATACGCAGTATTTT	NA	TRBV2	TRBJ2-3	NA